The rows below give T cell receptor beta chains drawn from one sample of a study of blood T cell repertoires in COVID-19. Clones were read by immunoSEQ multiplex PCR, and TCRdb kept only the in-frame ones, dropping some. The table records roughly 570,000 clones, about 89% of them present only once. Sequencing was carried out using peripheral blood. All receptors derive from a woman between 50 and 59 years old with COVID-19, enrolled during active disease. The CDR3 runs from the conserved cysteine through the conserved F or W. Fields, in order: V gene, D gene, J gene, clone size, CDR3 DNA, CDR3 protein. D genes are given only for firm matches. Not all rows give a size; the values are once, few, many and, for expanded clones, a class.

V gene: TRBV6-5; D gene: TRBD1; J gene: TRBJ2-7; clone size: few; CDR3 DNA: TGTGCCAGCAGGGATACAGGGGACGAGCAGTACTTC; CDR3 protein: CASRDTGDEQYF
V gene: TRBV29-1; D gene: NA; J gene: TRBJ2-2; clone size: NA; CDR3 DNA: TGCAGCGTTGAAGGGAGGGGCACCGGGGAGCTGTTTTTT; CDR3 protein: CSVEGRGTGELFF
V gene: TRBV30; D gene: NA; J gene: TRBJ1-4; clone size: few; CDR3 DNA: TGTGCCTGGTCGCCCTCGACAGGCTGGAATGAAAAACTGTTTTTT; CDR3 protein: CAWSPSTGWNEKLFF
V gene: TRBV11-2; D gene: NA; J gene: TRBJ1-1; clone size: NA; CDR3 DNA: TGTGCCAGCAGCTTATCCTCGGACACTGAAGCTTTCTTT; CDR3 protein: CASSLSSDTEAFF
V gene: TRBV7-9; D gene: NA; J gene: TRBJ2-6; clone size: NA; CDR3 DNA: TGTGCCAGCAGCGTAGACAGCTCTGGGGCCAACGTCCTGACTTTC; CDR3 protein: CASSVDSSGANVLTF
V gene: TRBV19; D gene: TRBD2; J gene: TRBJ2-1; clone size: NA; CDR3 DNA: TGTGCCAGTAGCGGGGGGGCCTACAATGAGCAGTTCTTC; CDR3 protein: CASSGGAYNEQFF
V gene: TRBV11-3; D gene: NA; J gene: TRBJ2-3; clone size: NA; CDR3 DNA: TGTGCCAGCAGCTTAGGGCATCGTTCCGAGGCCCTCACAGATACGCAGTATTTT; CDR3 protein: CASSLGHRSEALTDTQYF
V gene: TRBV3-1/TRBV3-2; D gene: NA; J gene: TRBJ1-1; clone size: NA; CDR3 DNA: TGTGCCAGCAGCCAACGGGAAAGGGGGACTGAAGCTTTCTTT; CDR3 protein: CASSQRERGTEAFF
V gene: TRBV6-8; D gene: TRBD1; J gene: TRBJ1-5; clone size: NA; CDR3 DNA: TGTGCCAGCAGTTACCGGGACAGGGGAAACAATCAGCCCCAGCATTTT; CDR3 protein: CASSYRDRGNNQPQHF
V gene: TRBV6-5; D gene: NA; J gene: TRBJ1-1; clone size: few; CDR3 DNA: TGTGCCAGCACCCAAGGAGAGGGGGCTGAAGCTTTCTTT; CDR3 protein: CASTQGEGAEAFF
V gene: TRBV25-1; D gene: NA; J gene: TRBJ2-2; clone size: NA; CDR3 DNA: TGTGCCAGCAGTGAACTGCAGGAATACACCGGGGAGCTGTTTTTT; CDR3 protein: CASSELQEYTGELFF
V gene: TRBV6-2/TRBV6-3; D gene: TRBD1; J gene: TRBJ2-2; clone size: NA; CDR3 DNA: TGTGCCAGCAGCTCCTACAGGGGGGACGGGGAGCTGTTTTTT; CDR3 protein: CASSSYRGDGELFF
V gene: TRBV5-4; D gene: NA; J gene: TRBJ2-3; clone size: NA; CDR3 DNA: TGTGCCAGCAGCTTGCAAACAGATACGCAGTATTTT; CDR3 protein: CASSLQTDTQYF
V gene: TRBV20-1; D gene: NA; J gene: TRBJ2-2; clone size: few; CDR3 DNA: TGCAGTGCTAGTCGGGACACCGGGGAGCTGTTTTTT; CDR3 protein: CSASRDTGELFF
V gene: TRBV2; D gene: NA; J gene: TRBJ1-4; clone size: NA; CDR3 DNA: TGTGCCAGCAGAGTCCGGACAGCAACTAATGAAAAACTGTTTTTT; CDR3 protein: CASRVRTATNEKLFF
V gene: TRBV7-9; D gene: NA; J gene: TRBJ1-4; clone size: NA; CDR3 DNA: TGTGCCAGCAGCTTAGAGAGTTCGGGAAAACTGTTTTTT; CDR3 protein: CASSLESSGKLFF
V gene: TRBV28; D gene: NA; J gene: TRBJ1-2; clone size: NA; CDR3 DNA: TGTGCCAGCAGTTTCAGGGCCGGGGGGGGCTACACCTTC; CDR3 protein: CASSFRAGGGYTF
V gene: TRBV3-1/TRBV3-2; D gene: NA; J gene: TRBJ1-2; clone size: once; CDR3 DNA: TGTGCCAGCAGACAGGTTGGGGACTATGGCTACACCTTC; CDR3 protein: CASRQVGDYGYTF
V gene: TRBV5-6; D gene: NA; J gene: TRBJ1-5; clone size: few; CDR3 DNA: TGTGCCAGCAGCCTCCGGGTCGGTAATCAGCCCCAGCATTTT; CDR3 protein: CASSLRVGNQPQHF
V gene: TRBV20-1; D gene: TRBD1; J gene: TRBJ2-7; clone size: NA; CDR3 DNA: TGCAGTGCTAGTGCGGACAGGGTCTACGAGCAGTACTTC; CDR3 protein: CSASADRVYEQYF
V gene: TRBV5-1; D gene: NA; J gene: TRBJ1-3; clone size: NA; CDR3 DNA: TGCGCCAGCAGCCGCGCTGGGGCCCGATCTGGAAACACCATATATTTT; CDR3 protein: CASSRAGARSGNTIYF
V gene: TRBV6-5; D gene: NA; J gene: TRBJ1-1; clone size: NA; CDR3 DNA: TGTGCCAGCAGTTACGCGGGGGGCGGCACTGAAGCTTTCTTT; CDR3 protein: CASSYAGGGTEAFF
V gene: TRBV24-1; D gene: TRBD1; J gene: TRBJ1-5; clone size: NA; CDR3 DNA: TGTGCCACCAGCGATGGAGGCCGGACAGGGGATCAGCCCCAGCATTTT; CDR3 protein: CATSDGGRTGDQPQHF
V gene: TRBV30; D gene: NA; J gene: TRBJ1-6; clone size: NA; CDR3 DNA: TGTGCCTGGAGTACCGGGGGCTCCTATAATTCACCCCTCCACTTT; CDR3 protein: CAWSTGGSYNSPLHF
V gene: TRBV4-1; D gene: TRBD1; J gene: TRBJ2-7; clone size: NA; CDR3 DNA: TGCGCCAGCAGCCGTTTGAGGTTCCGGGACAGGGAGTACGAGCAGTACTTC; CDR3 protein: CASSRLRFRDREYEQYF
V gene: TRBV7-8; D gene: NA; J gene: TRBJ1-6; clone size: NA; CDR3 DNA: TGTGCCAGCAGCTTAGTAGGGGGGGGTCATAATTCACCCCTCCACTTT; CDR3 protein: CASSLVGGGHNSPLHF
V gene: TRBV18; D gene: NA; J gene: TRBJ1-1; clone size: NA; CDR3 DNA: TGTGCCAGCTCACCAGGGGCGGGGACTGAAGCTTTCTTT; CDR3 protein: CASSPGAGTEAFF
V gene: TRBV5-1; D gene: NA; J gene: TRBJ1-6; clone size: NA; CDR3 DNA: TGCGCCAGCAGCCCGGGACTCCTGGGGGGAAATTCACCCCTCCACTTT; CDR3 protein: CASSPGLLGGNSPLHF
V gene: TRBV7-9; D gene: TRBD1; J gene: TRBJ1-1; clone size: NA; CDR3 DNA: TGTGCCAGCAGCTCACCCCTGGGAGACAGGGCTATTGAAGCTTTCTTT; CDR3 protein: CASSSPLGDRAIEAFF
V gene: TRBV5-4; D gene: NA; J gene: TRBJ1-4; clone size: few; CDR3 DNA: TGTGCCAGCAGCTTGGCCATGGCAGGGGCTAATGAAAAACTGTTTTTT; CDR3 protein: CASSLAMAGANEKLFF
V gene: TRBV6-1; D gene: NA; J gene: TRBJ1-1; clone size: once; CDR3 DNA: TGTGCCAGCAGTGACCCTGGGGGCCGGCGCACTGAAGCTTTCTTT; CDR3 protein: CASSDPGGRRTEAFF
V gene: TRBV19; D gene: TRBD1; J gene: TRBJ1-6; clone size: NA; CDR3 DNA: TGTGCCAGTAGTATCAGGACCGGGACAGGGACTCTAAAGTCACCCCTCCACTTT; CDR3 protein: CASSIRTGTGTLKSPLHF
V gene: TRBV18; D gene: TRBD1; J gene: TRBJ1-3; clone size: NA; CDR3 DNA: TGTGCCAGCTCCCTACAGGGGCTCGCGGACACCATATATTTT; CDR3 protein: CASSLQGLADTIYF
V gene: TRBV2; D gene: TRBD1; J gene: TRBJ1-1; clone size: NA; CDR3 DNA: TGTGCCAGCGGGGGGACAGGAAACACTGAAGCTTTCTTT; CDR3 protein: CASGGTGNTEAFF
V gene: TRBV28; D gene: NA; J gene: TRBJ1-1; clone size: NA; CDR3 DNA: TGTGCCAGCAGTTTAAGACAGCAAGCTTGTCTCTTT; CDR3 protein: CASSLRQQACLF
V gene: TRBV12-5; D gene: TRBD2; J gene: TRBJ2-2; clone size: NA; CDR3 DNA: TGTGCTAGTGGTTCTGTTAGCGGGGGTGTATACACCGGGGAGCTGTTTTTT; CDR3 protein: CASGSVSGGVYTGELFF
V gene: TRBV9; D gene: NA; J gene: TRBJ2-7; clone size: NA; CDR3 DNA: TGTGCCAGCAGCGGACCAGGGACATCCTACGAGCAGTACTTC; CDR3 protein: CASSGPGTSYEQYF
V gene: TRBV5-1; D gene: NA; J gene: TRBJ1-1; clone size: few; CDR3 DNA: TGCGCCAGCAGCCTATCGACAGCGAACACTGAAGCTTTCTTT; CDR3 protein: CASSLSTANTEAFF
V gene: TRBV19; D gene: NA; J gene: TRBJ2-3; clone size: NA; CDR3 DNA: TGTGCCAGTAGTCCACAGGGCCCGTCAGATACGCAGTATTTT; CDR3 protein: CASSPQGPSDTQYF
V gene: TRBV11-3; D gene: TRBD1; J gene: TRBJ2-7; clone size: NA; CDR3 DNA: TGTGCCAGCAGCTTAGGAGGGGGCGCGTCCTACGAGCAGTACTTC; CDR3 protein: CASSLGGGASYEQYF
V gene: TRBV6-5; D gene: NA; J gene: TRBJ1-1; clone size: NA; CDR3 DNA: TGTGCCAGCAGTTACTCGAGTTCAGGGTGGGGTACTGAAGCTTTCTTT; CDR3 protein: CASSYSSSGWGTEAFF
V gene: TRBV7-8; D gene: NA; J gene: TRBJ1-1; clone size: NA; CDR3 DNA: TGTGCCAGCAACCACTGGGGGCGTGGGCGAACTGAAGCTTTCTTT; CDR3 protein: CASNHWGRGRTEAFF
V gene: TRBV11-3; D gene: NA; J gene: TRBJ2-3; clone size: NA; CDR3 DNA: TGTGCCAGCAGCCCAACAGGGAGACAGACAGATACGCAGTATTTT; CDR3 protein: CASSPTGRQTDTQYF
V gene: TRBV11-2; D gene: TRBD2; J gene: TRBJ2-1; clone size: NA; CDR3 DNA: TGTGCCAGCAGCTTAGGGACTAGGCTCTACAATGAGCAGTTCTTC; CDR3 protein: CASSLGTRLYNEQFF
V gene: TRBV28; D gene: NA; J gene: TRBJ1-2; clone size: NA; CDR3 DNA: TGTGCCAGCAGTTTATCCCCTCTGACAGGCCAGGGGGGCTACACCTTC; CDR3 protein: CASSLSPLTGQGGYTF